This TCR beta chain was profiled in a study of early T cells in non-severe SARS-CoV-2 infection. CDR1 and CDR2 (germline): SGHAT, FQNNGV. The CDR3 is 17 amino acids. V lost 5 bases and J lost 6; bases outside the gene matches: 17. This clonotype came up many times. Unique molecular identifiers were affixed to single, distinct cDNA molecules. TCRdb ran MiXCR on the 5' RACE reads and lists one entry per CDR3 protein. The sample records about 44,000 distinct CDR3 sequences, about 6.5% being singletons. The TCR was taken from an adult who was a healthcare worker with PCR-confirmed SARS-CoV-2 infection or an uninfected control (not recorded which). This chain uses TRBV11-2 with TRBJ2-3; TRBD1 matches at 7 bases. Material: whole blood, obtained at baseline. The CDR3 DNA follows: TGTGCCAGCAGCGGACCCTTGGGGACAGAACTCACGGATACGCAGTATTTT. It encodes CASSGPLGTELTDTQYF.